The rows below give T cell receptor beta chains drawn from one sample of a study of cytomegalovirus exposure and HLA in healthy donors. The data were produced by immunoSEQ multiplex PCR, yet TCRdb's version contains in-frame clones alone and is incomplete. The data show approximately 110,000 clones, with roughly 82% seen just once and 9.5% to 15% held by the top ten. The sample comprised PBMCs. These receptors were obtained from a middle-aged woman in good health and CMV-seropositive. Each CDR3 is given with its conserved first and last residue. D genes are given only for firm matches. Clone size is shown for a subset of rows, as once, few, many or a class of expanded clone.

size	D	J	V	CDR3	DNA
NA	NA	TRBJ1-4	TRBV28	CASSLGATNEKLFF	TGTGCCAGCAGTTTAGGAGCAACTAATGAAAAACTGTTTTTT
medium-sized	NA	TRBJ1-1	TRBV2	CASSYSEAFF	TGTGCCAGCAGCTACAGTGAAGCTTTCTTT
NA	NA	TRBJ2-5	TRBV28	CASSLSQGETQYF	TGTGCCAGCAGTTTATCACAGGGTGAGACCCAGTACTTC
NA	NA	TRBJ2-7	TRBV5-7	CASSPESIYEQYF	TGTGCCAGCAGTCCGGAGTCTATCTACGAGCAGTACTTC
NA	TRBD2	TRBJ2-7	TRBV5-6	CASSLGLAGGIYEQYF	TGTGCCAGCAGCTTGGGACTAGCGGGAGGAATCTACGAGCAGTACTTC
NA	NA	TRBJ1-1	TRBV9	CASSVGWLNTEAFF	TGTGCCAGCAGCGTAGGTTGGCTGAACACTGAAGCTTTCTTT
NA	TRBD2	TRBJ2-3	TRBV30	CAWKFPGTSGRRDTQYF	TGTGCCTGGAAATTTCCCGGGACTAGCGGGAGACGAGATACGCAGTATTTT
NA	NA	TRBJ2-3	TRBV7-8	CASSLVADTQYF	TGTGCCAGCAGCTTAGTCGCAGATACGCAGTATTTT
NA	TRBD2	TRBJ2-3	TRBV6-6	CASTPAGGLDTQYF	TGTGCCAGCACCCCGGCGGGGGGCCTAGATACGCAGTATTTT
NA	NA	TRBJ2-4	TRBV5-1	CASSLDERGRAKNIQYF	TGCGCCAGCAGCTTGGACGAGCGTGGTAGGGCCAAAAACATTCAGTACTTC
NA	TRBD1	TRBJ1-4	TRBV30	CAWNRGRDEKLFF	TGTGCCTGGAACAGGGGGCGAGATGAAAAACTGTTTTTT
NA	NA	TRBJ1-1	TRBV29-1	CSVATPGTEAFF	TGCAGCGTTGCGACACCAGGGACTGAAGCTTTCTTT
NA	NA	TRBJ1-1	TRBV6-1	CASRPRRNTEAFF	TGTGCCAGCAGACCACGGAGGAACACTGAAGCTTTCTTT
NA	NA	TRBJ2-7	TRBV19	CASSRADRAYEQYF	TGTGCCAGTAGCAGGGCCGACAGAGCCTACGAGCAGTACTTC
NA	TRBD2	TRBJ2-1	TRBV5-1	CASSLTTGRAGEQFF	TGCGCCAGCAGCCTGACGACCGGGAGGGCCGGTGAGCAGTTCTTC
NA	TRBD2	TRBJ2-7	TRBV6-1	CASSDRGLGTSLSEQYF	TGTGCCAGCAGTGACAGAGGGCTTGGGACTAGCTTGTCCGAGCAGTACTTC
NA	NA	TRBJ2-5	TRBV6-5	CASMRGETQYF	TGTGCCAGCATGAGGGGGGAGACCCAGTACTTC
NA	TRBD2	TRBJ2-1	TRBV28	CASSGRGLAEYNEQFF	TGTGCCAGCAGTGGGCGGGGACTAGCGGAGTACAATGAGCAGTTCTTC
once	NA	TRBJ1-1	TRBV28	CASSPPGGNTEAFF	TGTGCCAGCAGTCCACCCGGGGGGAACACTGAAGCTTTCTTT
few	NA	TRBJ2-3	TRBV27	CASSYGGSADTQYF	TGTGCCAGCAGTTATGGGGGGAGCGCAGATACGCAGTATTTT
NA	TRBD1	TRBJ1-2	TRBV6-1	CASSPQGTNYGYTF	TGTGCCAGCAGTCCACAGGGGACGAACTATGGCTACACCTTC
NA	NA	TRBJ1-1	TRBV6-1	CASRPGAGNTEAFF	TGTGCCAGCAGACCAGGGGCTGGGAACACTGAAGCTTTCTTT
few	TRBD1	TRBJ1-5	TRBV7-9	CASTRPPTGGISNQPQHF	TGTGCCAGCACAAGGCCGCCGACAGGGGGCATAAGCAATCAGCCCCAGCATTTT
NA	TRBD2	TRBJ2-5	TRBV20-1	CSGRGSETQYF	TGCAGTGGACGCGGGAGTGAGACCCAGTACTTC
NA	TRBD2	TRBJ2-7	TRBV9	CASSVELAGNEQYF	TGTGCCAGCAGCGTAGAACTAGCGGGAAACGAGCAGTACTTC
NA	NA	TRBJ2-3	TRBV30	CAWGNRQVLGFDTQYF	TGTGCCTGGGGCAACCGACAGGTGCTCGGATTTGATACGCAGTATTTT
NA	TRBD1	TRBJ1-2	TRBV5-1	CASSFVGQGNGYTF	TGCGCCAGCAGCTTCGTCGGACAGGGGAATGGCTACACCTTC
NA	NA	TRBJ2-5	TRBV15	CATSRDRTGQETQYF	TGTGCCACCAGCAGAGATCGTACAGGTCAAGAGACCCAGTACTTC
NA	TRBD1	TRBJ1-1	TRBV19	CASSRKTGPYTEAFF	TGTGCCAGTAGTCGGAAGACAGGGCCGTACACTGAAGCTTTCTTT